The T cell receptor (beta chain) described here comes from a study of blood T cell repertoires in COVID-19. Study at large: PBMCs, B-cell-depleted T cells, or T cells provided the cDNA or gDNA that made up the material.

In the original analysis: For nucleated cells, counts were estimated from reference gene primer amplification. This table comes from immunoSEQ multiplex PCR, and its TCRdb copy is limited to in-frame clones, with some not included. V and J calls and clone size follow that table, whereas D and trimming were derived from the DNA. The table has approximately 230,000 clones, 87% seen once; the top ten hold approximately 3.3%. This CDR3 is built from 18 residues. V lost 2 bases and J 0 bases, leaving 17 bases between the germline ends. Germline CDR1 and CDR2: LGHDT and YNNKEL (reference sequence). This chain connects TRBV3-1 (or the pseudogene TRBV3-2) to TRBJ1-3, with D possibly being TRBD1 (6 bases). The TCR originated in a man between 18 and 29 years old with active or convalescent COVID-19. Sequenced material: peripheral blood. The CDR3 region is CASSQYWGGQSSGNTIYF. Here the CDR3 DNA reads TGTGCCAGCAGCCAATATTGGGGGGGACAAAGCTCTGGAAACACCATATATTTT.